The subject of this entry is one T cell receptor beta chain. Deletions cut 1 base from V and 8 bases from J, with 7 bases between. This CDR3 is 12 amino acids long. CDR1 is MGHRA, CDR2 YSYEKL, per germline. The source of the sample is a study of blood T cell repertoires in COVID-19. Source study methods: The assay estimated nucleated cells by amplifying reference gene primers. Method: immunoSEQ multiplex PCR; TCRdb's copy keeps in-frame clones and lacks some. D and trimming come from the DNA, and the V and J calls and clone size come from that table. Of approximately 400,000 clones detected, around 89% appear once; the ten largest clones hold around 13%.

This TCR was recovered from a woman between 45 and 65 years old with COVID-19, enrolled during active disease. The chain recombines TRBV4-1 with TRBJ2-3; the D is unclear. The material sequenced was peripheral blood. The CDR3 protein is CASSQVMATQYF. In nucleotides, the CDR3 is TGCGCCAGCAGCCAAGTGATGGCTACGCAGTATTTT.